The clone carrying this T cell receptor (beta chain) has a handful of counts. Its antigen is undetermined. J gave up 6 bases and V 7 bases, and 8 bases lay outside the gene matches. This CDR3 comprises 15 residues. Germline V lookup: CDR1 SGDLS, CDR2 YYNGEE. TCRdb itself ran the 5' RACE reads through MiXCR, one entry per CDR3 protein. Of roughly 620,000 distinct CDR3 sequences in the sample, roughly 18% were seen once. This sample is drawn from a study of T-cell memory formation after mild COVID-19. In the study overall: In these data, TCR clusters were largely donor specific. Study results and caveats: Several responding clones turned up in pre-infection memory, indicating that cross-reactive memory may have taken part. Those CD4+ clones that contracted were mainly in CM and EM (CD8+ ones in EMRA). A second wave expanding day 15 to 37 was CD4+-biased; contracting clones were balanced.

The receptor comes from an adult woman who had mild COVID-19 (a few samples of this study predate the infection). Cell type and time point are not known. Sequenced sample: PBMCs or a T cell subset sorted from them (not recorded which). The gene calls are TRBV9 and TRBJ2-7; TRBD2 aligns across 15 bases. The CDR3 coding sequence is TGTGCCAGCCCAAAAGGACTAGCGGGAGGGGGCGAGCAGTACTTC. It translates to CASPKGLAGGGEQYF. The full variable domain, in which reference TRBV9 and TRBJ2-7 provide the parts outside the CDR3, is DSGVTQTPKHLITATGQRVTLRCSPRSGDLSVYWYQQSLDQGLQFLIQYYNGEERAKGNILERFSAQQFPDLHSELNLSSLELGDSALYFCASPKGLAGGGEQYFGPGTRLTVT.